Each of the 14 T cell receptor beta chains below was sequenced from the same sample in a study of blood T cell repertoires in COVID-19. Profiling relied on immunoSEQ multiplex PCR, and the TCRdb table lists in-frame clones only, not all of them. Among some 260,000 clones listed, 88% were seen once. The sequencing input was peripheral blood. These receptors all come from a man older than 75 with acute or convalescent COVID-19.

Written as DNA, the CDR3 is TGTGCCAGTAGAGACAGGGTAAATCAGCCCCAGCATTTT. It specifies CASRDRVNQPQHF. The chain is built from TRBV19 and TRBJ1-5; 7 bases are a match to TRBD1. The CDR3 is made up of 13 amino acids. Germline loops: CDR1 LNHDA, CDR2 SQIVND (reference sequence). J was trimmed by 4 bases and V by 6 bases; bases with no gene match: 3.

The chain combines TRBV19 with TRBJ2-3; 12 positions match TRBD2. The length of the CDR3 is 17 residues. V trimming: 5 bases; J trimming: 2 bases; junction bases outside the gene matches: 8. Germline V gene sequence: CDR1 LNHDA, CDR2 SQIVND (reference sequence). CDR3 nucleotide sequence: TGTGCCAGTAGTTCGACCGGACTAGCGGGATCCACAGATACGCAGTATTTT. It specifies CASSSTGLAGSTDTQYF.

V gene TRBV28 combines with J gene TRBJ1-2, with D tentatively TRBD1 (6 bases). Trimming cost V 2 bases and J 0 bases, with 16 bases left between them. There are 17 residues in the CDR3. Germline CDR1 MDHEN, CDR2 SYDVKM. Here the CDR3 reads CASSLGTSPGANYGYTF. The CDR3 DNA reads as TGTGCCAGCAGTTTAGGGACATCCCCTGGGGCTAACTATGGCTACACCTTC.

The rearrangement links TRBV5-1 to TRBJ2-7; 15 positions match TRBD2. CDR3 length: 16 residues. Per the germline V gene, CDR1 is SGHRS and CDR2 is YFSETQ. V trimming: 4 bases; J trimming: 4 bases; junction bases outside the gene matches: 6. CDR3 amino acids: CASSQGTSGGSYEQYF. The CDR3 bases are TGCGCCAGCAGCCAGGGGACTAGCGGGGGGTCTTACGAGCAGTACTTC.

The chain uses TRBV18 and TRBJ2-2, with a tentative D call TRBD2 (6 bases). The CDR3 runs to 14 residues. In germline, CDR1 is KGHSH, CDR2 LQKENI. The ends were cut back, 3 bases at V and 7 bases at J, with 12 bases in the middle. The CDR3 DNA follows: TGTGCCAGCTCACCTTTGGGAGGCGGCGGGGAGCTGTTTTTT. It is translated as CASSPLGGGGELFF.

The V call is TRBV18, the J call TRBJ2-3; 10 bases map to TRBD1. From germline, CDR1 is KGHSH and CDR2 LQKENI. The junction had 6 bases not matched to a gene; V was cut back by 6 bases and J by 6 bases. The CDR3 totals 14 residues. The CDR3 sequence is CASSPGTGADTQYF. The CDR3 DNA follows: TGTGCCAGCTCTCCCGGGACAGGGGCCGATACGCAGTATTTT. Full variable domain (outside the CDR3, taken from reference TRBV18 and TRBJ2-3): NAGVMQNPRHLVRRRGQEARLRCSPMKGHSHVYWYRQLPEEGLKFMVYLQKENIIDESGMPKERFSAEFPKEGPSILRIQQVVRGDSAAYFCASSPGTGADTQYFGPGTRLTVL.

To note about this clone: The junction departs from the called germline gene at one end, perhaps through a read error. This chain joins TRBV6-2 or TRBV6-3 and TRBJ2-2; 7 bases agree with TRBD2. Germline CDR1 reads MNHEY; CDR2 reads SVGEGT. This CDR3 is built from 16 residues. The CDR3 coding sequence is TGTGCCACCAGTGACACGGGACTACCAAACACCGGGGAGCTGTTTTTT. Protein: CATSDTGLPNTGELFF.

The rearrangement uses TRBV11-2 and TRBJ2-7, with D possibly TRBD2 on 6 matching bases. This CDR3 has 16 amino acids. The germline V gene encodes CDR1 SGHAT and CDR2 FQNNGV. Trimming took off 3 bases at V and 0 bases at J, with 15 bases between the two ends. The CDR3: CASSFGGGGISYEQYF. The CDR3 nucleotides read TGTGCCAGCAGCTTCGGTGGCGGCGGGATCTCCTACGAGCAGTACTTC.

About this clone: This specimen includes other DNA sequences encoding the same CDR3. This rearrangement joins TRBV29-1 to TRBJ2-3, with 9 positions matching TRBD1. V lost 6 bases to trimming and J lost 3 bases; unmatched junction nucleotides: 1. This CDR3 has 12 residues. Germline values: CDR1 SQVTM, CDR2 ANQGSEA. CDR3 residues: CSVGQGTDTQYF. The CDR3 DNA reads TGCAGCGTCGGACAGGGGACAGATACGCAGTATTTT.

The CDR3: CASSLQGKNTEAFF. As DNA, the CDR3 is TGTGCCAGCAGCCTCCAGGGAAAGAACACTGAAGCTTTCTTT. The rearrangement joins TRBV9 to TRBJ1-1; the D gene is possibly TRBD1 (5 bases). The V gene lost 4 bases and the J gene lost 1 base, with 11 bases spanning the gap. CDR1 and CDR2 from the germline V gene are SGDLS and YYNGEE. The CDR3 runs 14 residues.

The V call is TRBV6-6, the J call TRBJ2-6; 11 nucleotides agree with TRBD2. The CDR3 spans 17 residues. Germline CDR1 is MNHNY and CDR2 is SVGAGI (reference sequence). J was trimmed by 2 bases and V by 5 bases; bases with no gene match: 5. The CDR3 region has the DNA TGTGCCAGCAGTCAAAGGGGACTAGCGGCTGGGGCCAACGTCCTGACTTTC. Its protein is CASSQRGLAAGANVLTF.

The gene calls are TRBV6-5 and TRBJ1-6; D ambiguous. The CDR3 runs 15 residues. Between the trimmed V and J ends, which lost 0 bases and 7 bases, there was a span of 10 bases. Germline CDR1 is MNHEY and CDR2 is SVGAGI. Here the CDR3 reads CASSYSRVENSPLHF. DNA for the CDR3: TGTGCCAGCAGTTACTCGAGGGTGGAGAATTCACCCCTCCACTTT.

The CDR3 loop reads CASSFDRGRGQPQHF. CDR3 coding DNA: TGTGCCAGCAGTTTTGACAGGGGGCGCGGTCAGCCCCAGCATTTT. The chain links TRBV7-2 to TRBJ1-5; 10 nucleotides match TRBD1. The CDR3 has 15 residues. With V trimmed by 6 bases and J by 6 bases, 8 bases remained unmatched. Germline values: CDR1 SGHTA, CDR2 FQGNSA.

The DNA of the CDR3 is TGCGCCAGCAGCCCCGCACAGGATGGCTATGGCTACACCTTC. Amino acid sequence: CASSPAQDGYGYTF. This sequence joins TRBV4-3 and TRBJ1-2; tentatively, D is TRBD1 (5 bases). Trimming took 4 bases from V and 4 from J, leaving 13 bases between them. This CDR3 is 14 amino acids long. Germline CDR1 reads LGHNA; CDR2 reads YSLEER.